This T cell receptor beta chain emerged from a study of control samples from healthy donors and cancer patients. Assay used: immunoSEQ multiplex PCR; TCRdb lists only in-frame clones, some missing. The listing records about 190,000 clones. The CDR3 loop spans 12 amino acids. Germline V gene data show CDR1 as SQVTM and CDR2 as ANQGSEA. V shed 8 bases, J shed 5 bases, and the junction held 8 bases outside the gene matches. Sequenced: blood. This receptor was obtained from a woman in her twenties or thirties in good health. The chain recombines TRBV29-1 with TRBJ1-2; 7 bases align to TRBD1. The CDR3 sequence: CSPFRGDYGYTF. CDR3 sequence (DNA): TGCAGCCCGTTCAGGGGGGATTATGGCTACACCTTC.